The clone carrying this T cell receptor beta chain was found a few times. Antigen unknown. Assay: immunoSEQ multiplex PCR; the TCRdb copy retains only in-frame clones and omits some. The profile covers about 200,000 clones, with 84% appearing a single time and 10% to 15% taken by the ten largest. This entry belongs to a study of cytomegalovirus exposure and HLA in healthy donors. The study, taken as a whole, reports: Three CMV-associated chains were confirmed in vitro to be specific for CMV antigens.

The CDR3 loop spans 14 amino acids. The V gene lost 4 bases and the J gene lost 7 bases, with 17 bases spanning the gap. In germline, CDR1 is SQVTM, CDR2 ANQGSEA. The rearrangement links TRBV29-1 to TRBJ2-1, with D unclear. This clonotype originated in a woman in her thirties in good health and CMV-seropositive. Sequencing was done on a sample of PBMCs. The CDR3 DNA follows: TGCAGCGTTGGGGTGGCGGCTATTTGGAATGAGCAGTTCTTC. Residues: CSVGVAAIWNEQFF.